The 3 T cell receptor beta chains given below trace back to one sample, sequenced in a study of blood T cell repertoires in COVID-19. TCRdb keeps only in-frame clones here, not all; method: immunoSEQ multiplex PCR. The profile shows approximately 210,000 clones, about 88% of them singletons. The sequencing input was peripheral blood. These TCRs come from a man aged 35-49 years with active or convalescent COVID-19.

The chain has TRBV9 and TRBJ1-2; 8 bases line up with TRBD1. Unmatched junction bases numbered 12, after V lost 0 bases and J lost 2 bases. Germline V CDR1 and CDR2: SGDLS, YYNGEE. CDR3 length equals 18 residues. The chain's CDR3 is CASSVEVSGTGFNYGYTF. DNA of the CDR3: TGTGCCAGCAGCGTAGAAGTATCCGGGACAGGTTTCAACTATGGCTACACCTTC.

The chain couples TRBV24-1 to TRBJ1-2; a possible D gene is TRBD1 (5 bases). This CDR3 region has 16 residues. CDR1 is KGHDR, CDR2 SFDVKD, per germline. Trimming removed 3 bases at V and 7 bases at J, with 20 bases between. Here the CDR3 reads CATSDPVGGTWGGYTF. The CDR3 DNA reads as TGTGCCACCAGTGATCCTGTGGGCGGGACCTGGGGTGGCTACACCTTC.

The chain couples TRBV9 to TRBJ2-1, with TRBD2 matching 9 bases. In germline, CDR1 is SGDLS, CDR2 YYNGEE. The CDR3 extends over 13 amino acids. The ends lost 4 bases at V and 10 bases at J; junction bases unmatched: 6. CDR3 residues: CASSPWTSVEQFF. DNA of the CDR3: TGTGCCAGCAGCCCCTGGACTAGCGTGGAGCAGTTCTTC.